The entry that follows covers one T cell receptor (beta chain) sequence. Germline assignment: CDR1 SGDLS and CDR2 YYNGEE. The CDR3 consists of 16 residues. Unmatched junction bases numbered 6, after V lost 0 bases and J lost 5 bases. The sample comes from a study of T cell responses to AZD1222 COVID-19 vaccine. Profiled with immunoSEQ multiplex PCR; TCRdb holds only in-frame clones, not every one. Here the sample spans fewer than 180,000 clones, roughly 94% being singletons. The TCR sequence derives from an adult in good health. Sequenced material: peripheral blood, taken on day 0 of AZD1222 vaccination. This rearrangement joins TRBV9 to TRBJ2-5, with 11 nucleotides matching TRBD2. The CDR3 coding sequence is TGTGCCAGCAGCGTAGTGGGACTAGCGGTGGGGGAGACCCAGTACTTC. This codes for CASSVVGLAVGETQYF.